This T cell receptor (beta chain) came from a study of blood T cell repertoires in COVID-19. Study information: Acute-phase and convalescent COVID-19 samples originated in the United States, Italy and Spain.

Original data processing: Reference gene primer amplification gave nucleated cell count estimates. Sequencing was performed with immunoSEQ multiplex PCR; in TCRdb, only in-frame clones are kept and a portion is missing. The V and J calls and clone size come from that table; D and trimming were worked out from the DNA. Here the sample spans about 350,000 clones, 88% being singletons. The J segment lost 2 bases and the V segment lost 3 bases, leaving 0 bases of the junction unmatched. The CDR3 consists of 13 residues. Looked up from germline, CDR1 is SGHAT and CDR2 is FQNNGV. Before they entered the study, exposed participants had met a COVID-19 case within 2 weeks.

The TCR originated in a woman aged 30 to 39 who had been exposed to COVID-19. The sequencing input was PBMCs or T cells enriched from blood (not recorded which). This chain joins TRBV11-2 and TRBJ2-7; the match to TRBD2 covers 8 bases. This CDR3 reads CASSFSGTYEQYF. The CDR3 nucleotides read TGTGCCAGCAGCTTTAGCGGGACCTACGAGCAGTACTTC.